A single sample gave rise to the 6 T cell receptor beta chains below, sequenced in a study of T-cell memory formation after mild COVID-19. Using its own MiXCR run on the 5' RACE reads, TCRdb lists one record per CDR3 protein. The sample has under 300,000 distinct CDR3 sequences; roughly 8.2% are singletons. Sequenced input: PBMCs or a T cell subset sorted from them (not recorded which). The receptors shown here come from a man younger than 35 who had mild COVID-19 (a few samples of this study predate the infection). Cell type and time point are not known.

This chain links TRBV15 with TRBJ2-7; no clear D gene. The V end was cut by 0 bases, the J end by 4 bases, with 7 bases between. Germline CDR1 reads LNHNV; CDR2 reads YYDKDF (reference sequence). There are 13 residues in the CDR3. CDR3 nucleotide sequence: TGTGCCACCAGCAGAGACGGCAGTTACGAGCAGTACGTC. Its protein product is CATSRDGSYEQYV.

This rearrangement joins TRBV4-3 to TRBJ1-1, with D maybe TRBD1 (6 bases). Between the trimmed V and J ends, which lost 0 bases and 3 bases, there was a span of 20 bases. Germline CDR1 and CDR2: LGHNA and YSLEER. The CDR3 sequence is 18 residues long. The CDR3 reads CASSQELFFRGADTEAFF. DNA for the CDR3: TGCGCCAGCAGCCAAGAGCTCTTCTTCCGGGGGGCGGACACTGAAGCTTTCTTT.

There are many counts of this clonotype. J is TRBJ2-3 and V is TRBV7-8; 10 bases agree with TRBD1. Trimming at V came to 5 bases and at J to 4 bases, leaving 9 bases not matched to a gene. The CDR3 spans 16 residues. Per the germline V gene, CDR1 is SGHVS and CDR2 is FQNEAQ. The CDR3 nucleotides are TGTGCCAGCAGCCCCTCCCGGGACAGGGGTCCAGATACGCAGTATTTT. Its translation: CASSPSRDRGPDTQYF.

This clonotype was counted between two and nine times. The chain joins TRBV27 to TRBJ2-1; D remains unclear. Germline assignment: CDR1 MNHEY and CDR2 SMNVEV (reference sequence). CDR3 length equals 15 residues. Trimming removed 3 bases from V and 0 bases from J, with 9 bases in between. Written as DNA, the CDR3 is TGTGCCAGCAGTTTTAGAGTAAACTCCTACAATGAGCAGTTCTTC. It translates to CASSFRVNSYNEQFF.

This clonotype was counted a few times. The chain couples TRBV6-1 to TRBJ1-1; D is undetermined. The V end was cut by 3 bases, the J end by 11 bases, with 10 bases between. The CDR3 is 11 residues long. The V gene's germline CDR1 is MNHNS and CDR2 SASEGT. CDR3 in amino acids: CASSEGFEAFF. The CDR3 DNA is TGTGCCAGCAGTGAGGGATTTGAGGCTTTCTTT.

The chain is built from TRBV4-3 and TRBJ2-1; 10 bases map to TRBD2. CDR3 length: 16 amino acids. Germline CDR1 is LGHNA and CDR2 is YSLEER. V was pared by 0 bases and J by 5 bases, with 4 bases of the junction left unmatched. The CDR3 nucleotides are TGCGCCAGCAGCCAAGACGTAGCGGGGGGCCACAATGAGCAGTTCTTC. It is translated as CASSQDVAGGHNEQFF.